This T cell receptor beta chain emerged from a study of PD-L1 blockade in urothelial cancer. Study background: The study started patients on atezolizumab around 2014, giving 1,200 mg intravenously every 3 weeks. Each blood sample yielded a median of around 130,000 T cells.

This CDR3 spans 17 amino acids. The trim removed 4 bases at V and 2 bases at J, leaving 13 bases unmatched. Germline V gene data show CDR1 as SGHRS and CDR2 as YFSETQ. Every PCR received spiked-in synthetic TCR analog templates. Assay used: immunoSEQ multiplex PCR; TCRdb lists only in-frame clones, some missing. This sample has some 120,000 clones, with about 89% found just once. As to time point: peripheral blood 6 weeks after treatment start. The chain recombines TRBV5-1 with TRBJ2-5; TRBD1 matches 8 bases. The origin of this receptor is a man aged 55 to 70 with urothelial cancer. The source was PBMCs, collected around atezolizumab (anti-PD-L1) treatment. CDR3 coding DNA: TGCGCCAGCAGCCCTACGCCCGACAGGGGCCTTCAAGAGACCCAGTACTTC. It codes for CASSPTPDRGLQETQYF.